This record concerns one T cell receptor (beta chain) sequence. Its antigen is not identified. The TRB cDNA libraries were prepared by 5' RACE with UMI labels. One entry per CDR3 protein, without DNA, is what TCRdb gives after re-calling the 5' RACE reads. The sample totals approximately 100,000 distinct CDR3 sequences. Germline V CDR1 and CDR2: SQVTM, ANQGSEA. This CDR3 spans 12 amino acids. The data belong to a study of CXCR3-negative and CXCR3-positive naive CD8 T cells. Overall study results and limits: Naive cells with CXCR3 showed TRB CDR3s that were more hydrophobic than those in CXCR3-negative naive cells. Memory CD8+ cells showed much lower diversity, while both naive subsets displayed comparably high diversity. Unlike memory cells, which differed, naive CXCR3-negative and CXCR3-positive cells had similar TRBV-TRBJ usage.

The sequence was obtained from a human donor in good health. Some clones in this sample may be carry-over from other donors' samples. The V gene is TRBV29-1, the J gene TRBJ2-3. Source material: naive CXCR3+ CD8+ T cells from blood. Indicated subset: CD45RO-CCR7+CD27+CD95- naive CD8+ T cells expressing CXCR3 (TNR3+). This chain's CDR3 is CSAEDDTDTQYF.